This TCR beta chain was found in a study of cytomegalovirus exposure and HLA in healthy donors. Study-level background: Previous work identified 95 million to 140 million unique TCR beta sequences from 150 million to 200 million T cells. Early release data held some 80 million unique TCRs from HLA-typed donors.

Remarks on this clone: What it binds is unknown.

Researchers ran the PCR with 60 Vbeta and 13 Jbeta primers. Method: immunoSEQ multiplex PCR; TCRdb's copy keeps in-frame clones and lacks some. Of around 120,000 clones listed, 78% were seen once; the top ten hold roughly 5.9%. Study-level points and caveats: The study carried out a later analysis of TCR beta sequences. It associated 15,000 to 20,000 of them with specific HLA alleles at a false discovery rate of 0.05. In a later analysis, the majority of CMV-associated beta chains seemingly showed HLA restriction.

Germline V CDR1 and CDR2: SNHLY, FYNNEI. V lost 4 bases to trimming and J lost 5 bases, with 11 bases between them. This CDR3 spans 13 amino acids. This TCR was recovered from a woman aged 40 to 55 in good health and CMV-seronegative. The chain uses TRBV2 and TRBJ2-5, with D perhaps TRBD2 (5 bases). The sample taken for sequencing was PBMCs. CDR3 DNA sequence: TGTGCCAGCAGTGGGACCAGGAGGGAGACCCAGTACTTC. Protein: CASSGTRRETQYF.